This is a list of T cell receptor beta chains from one sample in a study of blood T cells in healthy people across ages. TCRdb itself ran the 5' RACE reads through MiXCR, one entry per CDR3 protein. The table records some 710,000 distinct CDR3 sequences, 35% to 50% of them present only once. The sequenced sample was blood. Receptor source: a man older than 75 in good health. The CDR3 runs from the conserved cysteine through the conserved F or W. The D gene is left open where the match is weak. Only some rows state a clone size, as once, few, many or a class for expanded clones.

V	size	D	J	CDR3	DNA
TRBV7-9	many	TRBD2	TRBJ2-3	CASNSGGRAVADTQYF	TGTGCCAGCAATAGCGGCGGGAGGGCCGTAGCAGATACGCAGTATTTT
TRBV7-9	few	-	TRBJ2-4	CASSFSGDGEQYF	TGTGCCAGCAGCTTTTCCGGGGATGGGGAGCAGTACTTC
TRBV20-1	-	-	TRBJ2-1	CSARPTLRWASSYNEQFF	TGCAGTGCTAGACCAACTCTACGTTGGGCGAGCTCCTACAATGAGCAGTTCTTC
TRBV12-3/TRBV12-4	-	TRBD1	TRBJ1-2	CASSGQGSRGYTF	TGTGCCAGCAGTGGACAGGGTTCTCGGGGCTACACCTTC
TRBV12-3/TRBV12-4	few	-	TRBJ2-7	CASSFGVSSVNGGQYF	TGTGCCAGCAGTTTTGGGGTGTCTAGCGTGAACGGGGGGCAGTACTTC
TRBV29-1	few	-	TRBJ2-6	CSVLFSGANVLTF	TGCAGCGTCCTATTTTCTGGGGCCAACGTCCTGACTTTC
TRBV7-9	-	TRBD1	TRBJ2-6	CASSSDRGSGANVLTF	TGTGCCAGCAGCTCAGACAGGGGATCTGGGGCCAACGTCCTGACTTTC
TRBV28	-	-	TRBJ1-2	CASSLSQGSSYGYTF	TGTGCCAGCAGTTTATCTCAAGGGTCCTCTTATGGCTACACCTTC
TRBV5-1	-	TRBD1	TRBJ2-7	CASSFGTGRSYEQYF	TGCGCCAGCAGCTTTGGGACAGGTCGCTCCTACGAGCAGTACTTC
TRBV29-1	-	-	TRBJ2-7	CSVEIGVGLYEQYF	TGCAGCGTTGAAATAGGGGTGGGGCTCTACGAGCAGTACTTC
TRBV20-1	-	-	TRBJ2-3	CSARPGRSDTQYF	TGCAGTGCTAGACCAGGGAGGTCAGATACGCAGTATTTT
TRBV28	-	TRBD2	TRBJ2-5	CASSLVLAGMETQYF	TGTGCCAGCAGTTTAGTGCTAGCGGGAATGGAGACCCAGTACTTC
TRBV12-3/TRBV12-4	-	-	TRBJ1-2	CASSLVASQLGGYTF	TGTGCCAGCAGTTTAGTCGCATCTCAGCTGGGAGGCTACACCTTC
TRBV7-9	-	-	TRBJ2-1	CASSLAFPNEQFF	TGTGCCAGCAGCTTAGCATTTCCGAATGAGCAGTTCTTC
TRBV7-6	once	-	TRBJ2-7	CASSPTSGLYEQYF	TGTGCCAGCAGCCCCACTTCAGGGCTATACGAGCAGTACTTC
TRBV7-2	-	TRBD1	TRBJ2-7	CASSVAAGGNEQYF	TGTGCCAGCAGCGTAGCGGCAGGGGGCAATGAGCAGTACTTC
TRBV4-2	few	-	TRBJ2-6	CASSQPGSSGANVLTF	TGTGCCAGCAGCCAACCGGGAAGCTCTGGGGCCAACGTCCTGACTTTC
TRBV7-2	-	-	TRBJ1-3	CASSLGSSGNTIYF	TGTGCCAGCAGTTTAGGGTCCTCTGGAAACACCATATATTTT
TRBV20-1	-	TRBD1	TRBJ1-5	CSARLTGGRQPQHF	TGCAGTGCTAGGCTGACAGGGGGCCGTCAGCCCCAGCATTTT
TRBV5-4	-	-	TRBJ2-5	CASSSAERPQETQYF	TGTGCCAGCAGTTCAGCGGAGCGGCCCCAAGAGACCCAGTACTTC
TRBV9	-	TRBD2	TRBJ2-1	CASSGLAGGTNEQFF	TGTGCCAGCAGCGGACTAGCGGGAGGTACTAATGAGCAGTTCTTC
TRBV10-3	-	TRBD1	TRBJ2-1	CAISESATGLYNEQFF	TGTGCCATCAGTGAGTCGGCGACAGGGTTATACAATGAGCAGTTCTTC
TRBV27	few	-	TRBJ1-2	CASSLRRTTYNYGYTF	TGTGCCAGCAGTTTACGGCGGACCACCTACAACTATGGCTACACCTTC
TRBV2	-	TRBD2	TRBJ2-2	CAGGLAGALTGELFF	TGTGCCGGAGGACTAGCGGGAGCTCTCACCGGGGAGCTGTTTTTT
TRBV6-2/TRBV6-3	-	-	TRBJ2-1	CASSYPGSISYNEQFF	TGTGCCAGCAGTTACCCGGGGTCGATTTCCTACAATGAGCAGTTCTTC
TRBV12-3/TRBV12-4	few	TRBD1	TRBJ2-6	CASTASLTGWSGANVLTF	TGTGCCAGCACTGCTTCATTGACAGGGTGGAGTGGGGCCAACGTCCTGACTTTC
TRBV10-3	-	-	TRBJ2-7	CAISNPAGVTYEQYF	TGTGCCATCAGTAATCCCGCGGGCGTAACCTACGAGCAGTACTTC
TRBV24-1	-	-	TRBJ2-7	CATSDPRGPYEQYF	TGTGCCACCAGTGATCCCCGGGGCCCCTACGAGCAGTACTTC
TRBV5-1	few	TRBD1	TRBJ2-3	CASSLRDSRTDTQYF	TGCGCCAGCAGCCTCCGGGACAGCCGCACAGATACGCAGTATTTT
TRBV4-1	few	-	TRBJ1-1	CASSTRTENTEAFF	TGCGCCAGCAGCACTCGGACAGAAAACACTGAAGCTTTCTTT
TRBV7-8	few	TRBD2	TRBJ2-7	CASSPRFRAGGSSYEQYF	TGTGCCAGCAGCCCTCGGTTCCGAGCGGGAGGATCCTCCTACGAGCAGTACTTC
TRBV20-1	-	-	TRBJ2-1	CSARDRVAVSYNEQFF	TGCAGTGCTAGAGATCGGGTAGCGGTCTCCTACAATGAGCAGTTCTTC
TRBV24-1	-	TRBD1	TRBJ2-3	CATSGRGLATVDTQYF	TGTGCCACCAGTGGAAGGGGGCTTGCCACTGTAGATACGCAGTATTTT
TRBV7-3	-	TRBD2	TRBJ2-3	CASSGRAQDTQYF	TGTGCCAGCAGCGGGAGGGCCCAAGATACGCAGTATTTT
TRBV29-1	-	TRBD2	TRBJ2-7	CSVEGPVAGSSYEQYF	TGCAGCGTTGAAGGTCCCGTAGCGGGGAGCTCCTACGAGCAGTACTTC
TRBV4-1	-	-	TRBJ2-5	CASSQDWRSDQCF	TGCGCCAGCAGCCAAGATTGGCGGAGCGACCAGTGCTTC
TRBV12-3/TRBV12-4	-	-	TRBJ2-7	CASSFGGRETYEQYF	TGTGCCAGCAGTTTCGGCGGCAGGGAAACCTACGAGCAGTACTTC
TRBV7-2	once	TRBD1	TRBJ2-1	CASSLGPGQGVSNEQFF	TGTGCCAGCAGCTTAGGGCCGGGACAGGGAGTTAGCAATGAGCAGTTCTTC
TRBV12-3/TRBV12-4	-	-	TRBJ2-2	CASSPARATGELFF	TGTGCCAGCTCTCCAGCGAGGGCCACCGGGGAGCTGTTTTTT
TRBV10-3	-	TRBD1	TRBJ2-5	CAISESGTGLGETQYF	TGTGCCATCAGTGAGTCCGGGACAGGCCTCGGAGAGACCCAGTACTTC
TRBV13	-	-	TRBJ2-6	CASSFMKISGANVLTF	TGTGCCAGCAGCTTTATGAAAATCTCTGGGGCCAACGTCCTGACTTTC
TRBV7-3	-	TRBD2	TRBJ2-1	CASSFSGLAHNEQFF	TGTGCCAGCAGCTTTTCTGGACTAGCCCACAATGAGCAGTTCTTC
TRBV12-3/TRBV12-4	-	-	TRBJ2-7	CASSQTKRTPSYEQYF	TGTGCCAGCAGCCAAACAAAACGGACGCCTTCCTACGAGCAGTACTTC
TRBV20-1	-	TRBD2	TRBJ2-7	CSALDSGRTHEQYF	TGCAGTGCTTTGGATAGCGGGAGAACCCACGAGCAGTACTTC
TRBV13	many	TRBD2	TRBJ2-1	CASSSRTSGRLDEQFF	TGTGCCAGCAGCTCCAGGACTAGCGGGAGGCTGGATGAGCAGTTCTTC
TRBV29-1	many	-	TRBJ2-7	CSVDTGLSYEQYF	TGCAGCGTTGATACAGGGCTCTCCTACGAGCAGTACTTC
TRBV20-1	few	TRBD2	TRBJ2-5	CSARALLAAQETQYF	TGCAGTGCCAGAGCCCTACTAGCGGCCCAAGAGACCCAGTACTTC
TRBV12-3/TRBV12-4	few	-	TRBJ2-1	CASSVDSLSYNEQFF	TGTGCCAGCAGTGTGGACAGTTTGTCCTACAATGAGCAGTTCTTC
TRBV12-3/TRBV12-4	-	-	TRBJ2-3	CASSFGGASADTQYF	TGTGCCAGCAGTTTTGGCGGAGCTAGCGCAGATACGCAGTATTTT
TRBV20-1	-	TRBD1	TRBJ2-7	CSARDIGQGAYEQYF	TGCAGTGCTAGAGATATCGGACAGGGGGCCTACGAGCAGTACTTC
TRBV7-2	-	-	TRBJ2-1	CASSSLGNNEQFF	TGTGCCAGCAGCTCCCTGGGTAACAATGAGCAGTTCTTC
TRBV5-1	-	-	TRBJ2-3	CASSLEGQPENGDTQYF	TGCGCCAGCAGCTTGGAAGGGCAGCCCGAGAATGGAGATACGCAGTATTTT
TRBV29-1	few	TRBD1	TRBJ2-5	CSACTRQGAWEQYF	TGCAGCGCTTGTACGAGACAGGGGGCCTGGGAGCAGTACTTC